This paragraph covers one T cell receptor beta chain sequence. Its specificity is not known. Nominally healthy donors provided the samples, though records likely missed some immune exposures. PCR employed 60 Vbeta and 13 Jbeta primers. In the authors' methods: Unique TCR beta chains numbered roughly 84 million in a later analysis, with 10 million to 14 million shared. Profiling relied on immunoSEQ multiplex PCR, and the TCRdb table lists in-frame clones only, not all of them. V and J calls and clone size follow that table, whereas D and trimming were derived from the DNA. The table records roughly 80,000 clones, around four fifths of them present only once. This sample is drawn from a study of cytomegalovirus exposure and HLA in healthy donors. Study results and limitations: One cluster of highly shared sequence variants probably arose as a sequencing artifact. Some TCR beta chains (approximately 180 of them) were listed as cytomegalovirus-associated.

The germline gives CDR1 LNHDA, CDR2 SQIVND (reference sequence). V gave up 4 bases and J gave up 6 bases, with 13 bases separating them. The CDR3 totals 13 residues. The source is a man aged 50 to 59 in good health and CMV-seropositive. Sequencing was carried out using PBMCs. The V call is TRBV19, the J call TRBJ2-7, with D perhaps matching TRBD2 (6 bases). Written as DNA, the CDR3 is TGTGCCAGTAGTAAGGAGGGATTAGGCGAGCAGTACTTC. Translated: CASSKEGLGEQYF.